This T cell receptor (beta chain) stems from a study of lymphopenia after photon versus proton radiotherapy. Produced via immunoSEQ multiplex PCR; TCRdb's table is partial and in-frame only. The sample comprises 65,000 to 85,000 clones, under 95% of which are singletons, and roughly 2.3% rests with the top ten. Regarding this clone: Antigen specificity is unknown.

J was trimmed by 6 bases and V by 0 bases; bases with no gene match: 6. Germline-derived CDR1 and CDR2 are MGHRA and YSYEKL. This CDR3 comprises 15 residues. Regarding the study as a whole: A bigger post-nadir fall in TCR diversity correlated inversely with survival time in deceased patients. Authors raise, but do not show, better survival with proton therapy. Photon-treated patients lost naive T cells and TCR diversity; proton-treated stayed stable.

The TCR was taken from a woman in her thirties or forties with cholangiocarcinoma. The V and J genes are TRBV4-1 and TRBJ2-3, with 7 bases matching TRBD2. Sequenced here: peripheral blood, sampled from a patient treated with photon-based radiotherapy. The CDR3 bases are TGCGCCAGCAGCCAAGAAACTCGGGGGGACGATACGCAGTATTTT. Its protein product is CASSQETRGDDTQYF.